This record concerns one T cell receptor (beta chain) sequence. This clonotype has only a few counts. Its cognate antigen has yet to be identified. Base qualities are missing; no much larger clone stands one base away. The library was produced with multiplex PCR. Sequencing was performed on an Illumina HiSeq 4000. iRepertoire HTBI primers and Arm-PCR amplification of CDR3 regions were used to construct TCR beta libraries. PCR products were gel purified before sequencing. Per the source publication's procedure: Gene usage analysis of CDR3 amino acid clonotypes relied on the approximately 60 TRBV and more than twelve TRBJ segments identified across samples. COPE and FqMerger were used to merge filtered high-quality paired reads into contigs. Contigs were aligned with BLAST to IMGT TRBV, TRBD and TRBJ reference genes, and CDR3 was defined per IMGT. Any clonotype with a frequency above 0.1% was classified as a highly expanded clone. Repertoire diversity was measured by Shannon entropy, and V-J evenness by the Gini coefficient. A clonotype found in more than one individual was treated as public. TCRdb passed the public sequencing reads through fastp at Q25 and MiXCR, retaining productive beta sequences. CDR3 protein duplicates are merged, each entry listing the most common genes and DNA. None of the V and J calls come from the authors' own analysis; TCRdb made them. In this sample the table shows 680,000 or so distinct CDR3 sequences, roughly 15% of which occur a single time. The ten largest clones capture 18% of the sample.

CDR1 and CDR2 (SGHNT, YYREEE) derive from the germline V gene (reference sequence). Clipping removes 4 bases from V and 7 bases from J, with 9 as the unmatched junction base count. The CDR3 has 15 amino acids, counting the end cysteine and phenylalanine. Only the CDR3 part of the read is kept: 45 bases, read in frame from the first base. These data come from a study of regulatory T cells in long-lasting Graves disease (dated by TCRdb to about 2021). With respect to the entire study: In the newly diagnosed Graves' disease group, patients had been taking antithyroid drugs for less than 3 months. This study used TCR sequencing and RNA sequencing of peripheral blood to compare persistent Graves' disease patients against newly diagnosed Graves' disease patients. A total of some 35 samples underwent TCR sequencing, from around 13 patients with persistent Graves' disease and 20 or so patients with newly diagnosed Graves' disease. The study was registered as a clinical trial and conducted in China.

Study-level results and caveats: Only the TCR beta chain was sequenced and analyzed. More public clonotypes were shared among persistent patients (over 2,500) than among newly diagnosed patients (966). Persistent disease showed preferential use of TRBV28, TRBJ1-2 and TRBJ2-5, whereas newly diagnosed disease favored TRBV20-1 and TRBJ2-1. Persistent Graves' disease patients showed lower TCR Shannon entropy and fewer highly expanded clones than newly diagnosed patients, suggesting clonal expansion. The small sample size was acknowledged by the authors as a limitation that may reduce accuracy. Peripheral blood alone was examined, since thyroid tissue, which constituted the primary lesion, could not be accessed.

In light of the paper, this sample's time point label describes: newly diagnosed GD, antithyroid drugs for less than 3 months. For both TCR sequencing and RNA sequencing, RNA was extracted from PBMCs in TRIzol. The diagnosis of Graves' disease followed American Thyroid Association guidelines. Patients were recruited from an endocrinology department in Xi'an, China. From each patient, approximately 10 milliliters of peripheral blood was collected into an EDTA anticoagulant tube. Ficoll Paque Plus density gradient separation was used to isolate PBMCs, and no additional T cell sorting was done. An Agilent 2100 Bioanalyzer and agarose gel were used to assess RNA quality, and a NanoDrop 2000 was used to measure RNA concentration. Separately, the same data were catalogued under a study of T cells in Graves' hyperthyroidism and ophthalmopathy. In that second paper, the authors write: Stable Graves' hyperthyroidism was defined as the absence of progression to ophthalmopathy over 18 months of follow-up. Hyperthyroidism patients were newly diagnosed, had a disease duration of under 2 months, and were aged 18 to 65 years. The study excluded patients with uncontrolled infections, other autoimmune diseases, pregnancy or lactation. Clinical symptoms, serum thyroxine and TRAb, thyroid ultrasound, and orbital computed tomography formed the basis for the diagnoses. The TCR CDR3 was subjected to a first round of RT-PCR using the HTBI primer set and the Qiagen OneStep RT-PCR kit. Blood samples also contained most of the expanded thyroid clonotypes (frequency above 0.001), which suggests that blood repertoires may reflect thyroid immune responses. A 13 V-J signature model separated ophthalmopathy from stable hyperthyroidism, with roughly 88% sensitivity and roughly 81% specificity in cross-validation and 80%/75% in testing. During validation, the model predicted progression to ophthalmopathy a median of approximately 7 months ahead of onset, with around 71% sensitivity and under 85% specificity. To identify TCR V-J signatures that set the groups apart, the researchers used a discovery cohort of about a hundred patients, made up of around 40 with Graves' ophthalmopathy and about 60 with stable Graves' hyperthyroidism. Prospective prediction of ophthalmopathy was tested in an independent validation cohort consisting of under 20 hyperthyroidism patients and over 15 patients who later progressed to ophthalmopathy. The approximately 100 discovery patients were randomly split 7:3 into training and test sets. Thyroid tissue and blood T-cell repertoires from six Graves' hyperthyroidism patients were also compared in the study. After sampling, hyperthyroidism patients received methimazole starting at 30 mg daily, and ophthalmopathy patients received high-dose intravenous methylprednisolone. Libraries were constructed in a second round of multiplex PCR, after which size selection and purification were performed. Paired-end sequencing of the libraries was performed with 100 bp reads on an Illumina HiSeq2000. SOAPnuke was used to process the raw data, removing reads that contained adapters or uncalled bases, had a mean Phred below 15, or lacked an exact match to the constant primer or identifier. High-quality paired reads were merged with COPE v1.2.5, and unique nucleotide sequences were defined as clonotypes. MiTCR v1.1 was used to align the clonotypes against IMGT TRBV, TRBD and TRBJ reference segments. Only V-J combinations with frequency above 0.0001, covering 99.2% of repertoires, were analysed. A TCS score was defined as the ratio between F50 (clonal expansion) and ExV (chaos), using BLOSUM62-based TCRdist between CDR3 peptides within each V-J. Welch's t-statistics and random forest reduced some 510 V-J features to roughly 13, which were used in a naive Bayes classifier (R e1071). No statistical method was used to fix the sample size in advance, and group allocation was not hidden from the investigators. According to the paper, TCR Vbeta CDR3 sequencing was carried out on over 130 peripheral blood samples, which came from approximately 43 ophthalmopathy, roughly 75 hyperthyroidism and about 17 progressor patients.

The sequencing here drew on peripheral blood mononuclear cells (PBMCs), taken at new diagnosis, from a patient treated with antithyroid drugs. The chain employs TRBV5-4 and TRBJ2-1; TRBD2 matches 9 bases in the middle. This TCR derives from a woman under 40 with Graves disease. Donor details come from another sample of the same person, matched by shared clones. The CDR3 protein sequence reads: CASSRLAEIQNEQFF. The nucleotide sequence reads as follows: TGTGCCAGCAGCAGACTAGCGGAAATCCAAAATGAGCAGTTCTTC.